A selection of T cell receptor beta chains follows, all from one sample in a study of shared clonotypes between healthy human individuals. Clones were read by immunoSEQ multiplex PCR, and TCRdb kept only the in-frame ones, dropping some. Of more than 1.2 million clones in the sample, less than 99% are singletons; the top ten hold around 0.33%. The sequencing input was naive CD4+ T cells sorted from blood. These receptor sequences come from a man aged 25-45 years in good health. CDR3s include the opening cysteine and the closing phenylalanine or tryptophan. D genes are given only for firm matches. Size is omitted from some rows. Given values are once, few, many or a class for expanded clones.

len	j_gene	abundance	d_gene	v_gene	CDR3nt	CDR3aa
10	TRBJ2-7	NA	NA	TRBV20-1	TGCAGTGTTCAGACCTACGAGCAGTACTTC	CSVQTYEQYF
17	TRBJ2-4	NA	TRBD1	TRBV7-2	TGTGCCAGCAGCTTAGAATCGGCAGGGGGCCTCCGGGACATTCAGTACTTC	CASSLESAGGLRDIQYF
15	TRBJ1-1	NA	TRBD1	TRBV27	TGTGCCAGCAGTCCGTGGACTTCAGGGGGCACTGAAGCTTTCTTT	CASSPWTSGGTEAFF
20	TRBJ2-7	NA	TRBD1	TRBV18	TGTGCCAGCTCACCACTTCCGGGACAGGGTACGGTCGGTCAAGCCTACGAGCAGTACTTC	CASSPLPGQGTVGQAYEQYF
14	TRBJ2-7	NA	NA	TRBV2	TGTGCCAGCAGTGGGACGGGGATCGTGGGCGAGCAGTACTTC	CASSGTGIVGEQYF
15	TRBJ1-2	NA	NA	TRBV5-1	TGCGCCAGCAGCTTGGCCGGGGAGCTGTACTATGGCTACACCTTC	CASSLAGELYYGYTF
12	TRBJ2-7	NA	NA	TRBV14	TGTGCCAGCAGCCAAGATTGGTACGAGCAGTACTTC	CASSQDWYEQYF
11	TRBJ2-7	NA	NA	TRBV28	TGTGCCAGCAGTTCGTTCTACGAGCAGTACTTC	CASSSFYEQYF
18	TRBJ2-4	NA	NA	TRBV18	TGTGCCAGCTCACCAACAGGGTCGGAGGTGGTAGCCAAAAACATTCAGTACTTC	CASSPTGSEVVAKNIQYF
15	TRBJ2-5	NA	TRBD1	TRBV14	TGTGCCAGCAGCCTTCGGACAGGGGGCGCGGAGACCCAGTACTTC	CASSLRTGGAETQYF
15	TRBJ2-1	NA	TRBD2	TRBV19	TGTGCCAGTCCCGTCGGGCGGGAGGGCCGGGATGAGCAGTTCTTC	CASPVGREGRDEQFF
15	TRBJ2-3	NA	NA	TRBV7-9	TGTGCCAGCAGCTTAGACGGGGGAAACACAGATACGCAGTATTTT	CASSLDGGNTDTQYF
12	TRBJ2-3	NA	NA	TRBV7-8	TGTGCCAGCAGCTGGGGATCAGATACGCAGTATTTT	CASSWGSDTQYF
14	TRBJ1-5	few	NA	TRBV7-9	TGTGCCAGCAGCTCGGACAGTAGCAATCAGCCCCAGCATTTT	CASSSDSSNQPQHF
14	TRBJ1-1	NA	NA	TRBV28	TGTGCCATTAAGCGCGGCAGGCTGACGACTGAAGCTTTCTTT	CAIKRGRLTTEAFF
13	TRBJ2-3	NA	TRBD1	TRBV11-2	TGTGCCAGTTCGGGACAGCTAGGAGATACGCAGTATTTT	CASSGQLGDTQYF
15	TRBJ2-7	NA	NA	TRBV19	TGTGCCAGTAGCCTCGTGACAGGAGCTTTCTACGAGCAGTACTTC	CASSLVTGAFYEQYF
14	TRBJ1-2	NA	TRBD1	TRBV7-2	TGTGCCAGCAGCTTATCGACAGGGTACTATGGCTACACCTTC	CASSLSTGYYGYTF
13	TRBJ2-7	NA	NA	TRBV28	TGTGCCAGCAGTGAGGGGGGCGAAGACGAGCAGTACTTC	CASSEGGEDEQYF
13	TRBJ1-1	once	NA	TRBV28	TGTGCCAGCAGCTTGACAGGGAACACTGAAGCTTTCTTT	CASSLTGNTEAFF